This is a list of T cell receptor beta chains from one sample in a study of T cell responses to AZD1222 COVID-19 vaccine. This table comes from immunoSEQ multiplex PCR, and its TCRdb copy is limited to in-frame clones, with some not included. The sample includes 90,000 to 120,000 clones, 92% of them seen just once. Sequencing used peripheral blood, obtained 28 days after the second AZD1222 dose. The receptors were gathered from an adult who received the AZD1222 COVID-19 vaccine. Both conserved end residues are trimmed from each CDR3.

ASSYWTVSNEKLF | TRBJ1-4 | TRBV28
ASSPPGQSNTGELF | TRBJ2-2 | TRBV18
ASSTGSNEQF | TRBJ2-1 | TRBV9
ASSKTSAMNTEAF | TRBJ1-1 | TRBV6-6
ASRLDYEKLF | TRBJ1-4 | TRBV7-9
ASSMGTGPYEQY | TRBJ2-7 | TRBV19
AGSGTTYNEQF | TRBJ2-1 | TRBV2
ASSQIGGYEQY | TRBJ2-7 | TRBV3-1/TRBV3-2
ASRGVGEQF | TRBJ2-1 | TRBV6-5
ASSFQYSGANVLT | TRBJ2-6 | TRBV6-2/TRBV6-3
ASSLTGPQPQH | TRBJ1-5 | TRBV12-3/TRBV12-4
ASSVDPADDLNTEAF | TRBJ1-1 | TRBV9
ASSLGQGINQPQH | TRBJ1-5 | TRBV28
ASSWTGNKAETQY | TRBJ2-5 | TRBV6-5
ASSSRGGYT | TRBJ1-2 | TRBV11-2
ASSGTGVGWNTEAF | TRBJ1-1 | TRBV5-6
ASSILGGHF | TRBJ1-1 | TRBV19
ASSPLGTEAF | TRBJ1-1 | TRBV18
ASSTYGTGVGQPQH | TRBJ1-5 | TRBV7-2
ASSESVRVRQPQH | TRBJ1-5 | TRBV10-2
ASSSLGGAGELF | TRBJ2-2 | TRBV27
ASSLGDTTNEKLF | TRBJ1-4 | TRBV7-9
ASSRDSSYEQY | TRBJ2-7 | TRBV9
AISAYSQETQY | TRBJ2-5 | TRBV10-3
ASSAWI | TRBJ2-1 | TRBV13
ASSRPGDQPQH | TRBJ1-5 | TRBV5-5
ASSPGQGDNSPLH | TRBJ1-6 | TRBV5-1
ASSPFMSRGLSYEQY | TRBJ2-7 | TRBV7-9
ASSPDTISYNEQF | TRBJ2-1 | TRBV18
ASSLRGTYEQY | TRBJ2-7 | TRBV11-2
ASSAPGHSTDTQY | TRBJ2-3 | TRBV9
ASSIDSGNTIY | TRBJ1-3 | TRBV19
ATSDQTGRETQY | TRBJ2-5 | TRBV24-1
ASSRTSIIETQY | TRBJ2-5 | TRBV7-7
ASSLDPGGYGYT | TRBJ1-2 | TRBV5-6
ASSQEGAGEGTDTQY | TRBJ2-3 | TRBV4-2
ASSFTSGGTDTQY | TRBJ2-3 | TRBV7-9
ASSLSGTANNEQF | TRBJ2-1 | TRBV6-6
ASSPPTEELF | TRBJ2-2 | TRBV9
ASSESMSVSGNTIY | TRBJ1-3 | TRBV6-1
ASNDRGRRSPLH | TRBJ1-6 | TRBV7-9
SVGLAPNNYEQY | TRBJ2-7 | TRBV29-1
ASKLWTGMAGELF | TRBJ2-2 | TRBV2
SVEGPVGGTDTQY | TRBJ2-3 | TRBV29-1
ASSRVAGGQPQH | TRBJ1-5 | TRBV7-8
ASRVAGGSSSYNSPLH | TRBJ1-6 | TRBV19
ASSQVRGGETGELF | TRBJ2-2 | TRBV4-1
ASSQGTGSRGLH | TRBJ1-6 | TRBV5-1
ASSLRNYEQY | TRBJ2-7 | TRBV16
ASSEVMGSYEQY | TRBJ2-7 | TRBV6-1
ASSIGGRGETQY | TRBJ2-5 | TRBV19
ASSFTRRHQETQY | TRBJ2-5 | TRBV3-1/TRBV3-2
ASSEREGQGPYGYT | TRBJ1-2 | TRBV6-1
ASSVTGGNVGGNTIY | TRBJ1-3 | TRBV9
ASSIKGTVMNTEAF | TRBJ1-1 | TRBV19
ASSDFLARTTRDT | TRBJ1-2 | TRBV6-1
ASSIPSGRSDTQY | TRBJ2-3 | TRBV5-1
ASSGTGDSPLH | TRBJ1-6 | TRBV5-1
AIREGLTETSGNTIY | TRBJ1-3 | TRBV10-3